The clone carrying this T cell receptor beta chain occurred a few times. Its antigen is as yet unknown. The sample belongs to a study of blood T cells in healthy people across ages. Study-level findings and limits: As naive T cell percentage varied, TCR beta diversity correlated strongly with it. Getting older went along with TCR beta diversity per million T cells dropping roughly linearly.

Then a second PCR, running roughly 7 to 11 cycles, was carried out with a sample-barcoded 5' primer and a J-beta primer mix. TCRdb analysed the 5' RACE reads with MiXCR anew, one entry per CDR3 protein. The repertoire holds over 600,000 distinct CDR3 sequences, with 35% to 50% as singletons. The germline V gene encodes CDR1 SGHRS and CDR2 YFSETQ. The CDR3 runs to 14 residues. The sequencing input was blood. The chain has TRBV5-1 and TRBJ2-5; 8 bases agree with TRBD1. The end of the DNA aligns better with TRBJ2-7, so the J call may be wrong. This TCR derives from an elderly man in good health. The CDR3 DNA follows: TGCGCCAGCACCTCCGGGACAGGCCCCTACGAGCAGTACTTC. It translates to CASTSGTGPYEQYF.